The 28 T cell receptor beta chains below come from one sample, sequenced in a study of vaccination effects on CD4 cells after COVID-19. Their recognized antigens are unknown. Data came from immunoSEQ multiplex PCR; TCRdb stores just in-frame clones and leaves some out. The sample lists about 71,000 clones; about 80% were seen once. Pools of viral peptides were used by the ViraFEST assay to expand antigen-specific CD4+ T cells ahead of sequencing. Following 10 days of culture, CD4+ T cells were isolated. No vaccinee had earlier SARS-CoV-2 infection, and nucleocapsid antibodies were negative. The specimen was CD4+ T cells from PBMCs cultured with SARS-CoV-2 spike peptides, collected before COVID-19 vaccination. Source of these receptors: a human donor who received a COVID-19 vaccine.

This chain uses TRBV19 with TRBJ1-3; D gene unclear. The V gene lost 2 bases and the J gene lost 11 bases, with 16 bases spanning the gap. This CDR3 has 14 residues. Germline V CDR1 and CDR2: LNHDA, SQIVND (reference sequence). The CDR3 loop reads CASSISGQPYSIYF. The DNA for the CDR3 is TGTGCCAGTAGTATATCTGGTCAGCCTTACTCCATATATTTT.

The V and J genes are TRBV6-4 and TRBJ1-2, with D perhaps TRBD1 (6 bases). Germline V gives CDR1 MRHNA, CDR2 SNTAGT. The CDR3 extends over 15 amino acids. Trimming took off 0 bases at V and 4 bases at J, with 12 bases between the two ends. For the CDR3, the DNA is TGTGCCAGCAGTGACTCTCCAGGGGTAGGCTATGGCTACACCTTC. This codes for CASSDSPGVGYGYTF.

This sequence joins TRBV7-2 and TRBJ1-5; D is ambiguous. The CDR3 spans 13 residues. Germline CDR1 SGHTA, CDR2 FQGNSA. The V end lost 1 base, the J end lost 4 bases, and 5 bases lay between the germline ends. CDR3 nucleotide sequence: TGTGCCAGCAGCTTAGAGCAGAATCAGCCCCAGCATTTT. Translating it yields CASSLEQNQPQHF.

The chain uses TRBV6-2 or TRBV6-3 and TRBJ2-1, with 11 bases that match TRBD2. From germline, CDR1 is MNHEY and CDR2 SVGEGT. The CDR3 has 16 amino acids. The junction had 9 bases not matched to a gene; V was cut back by 2 bases and J by 9 bases. The CDR3 DNA sequence: TGTGCCAGCAGTTACCTGGGACTAGCGGAGGCGGGTGAGCAGTTCTTC. This encodes CASSYLGLAEAGEQFF.

V gene TRBV24-1 combines with J gene TRBJ2-5; 7 bases fit TRBD2. The CDR3 is 12 residues long. Germline CDR1 reads KGHDR; CDR2 reads SFDVKD. Trimming removed 7 bases from V and 5 bases from J; junction bases left unmatched: 3. This CDR3 is CATRGREETQYF. CDR3 DNA: TGTGCCACCAGGGGGAGGGAGGAGACCCAGTACTTC.

This chain joins TRBV3-1 (or the pseudogene TRBV3-2) and TRBJ1-5; D is unclear. The CDR3 loop spans 13 amino acids. Germline V gene data show CDR1 as LGHDT and CDR2 as YNNKEL (reference sequence). Deletions cut 1 base from V and 6 bases from J, with 7 bases between. CDR3 protein: CASSQGVSQPQHF. The CDR3 coding sequence is TGTGCCAGCAGCCAAGGGGTAAGTCAGCCCCAGCATTTT.

The chain joins TRBV18 to TRBJ1-2, with a tentative D call TRBD1 (6 bases). The germline V and J ends were trimmed by 3 bases and 0 bases, with 17 bases remaining between them. The CDR3 is 17 residues long. CDR1 and CDR2 (germline): KGHSH, LQKENI. The CDR3 spells CASSPGAGTSANYGYTF. DNA of the CDR3: TGTGCCAGCTCACCGGGGGCCGGGACATCAGCTAACTATGGCTACACCTTC.

V is TRBV7-3 and J is TRBJ2-3, with 7 bases identical to TRBD1. J lost 2 bases, V lost 5 bases, and 7 bases had no gene match. Per germline, CDR1 SGHTA and CDR2 FQGTGA. The CDR3 loop spans 15 amino acids. The DNA for the CDR3 is TGTGCCAGCAGCCTACAGACAGGGTCCACAGATACGCAGTATTTT. This translates into CASSLQTGSTDTQYF.

V and J are TRBV6-6 and TRBJ2-5, with 7 bases lining up with TRBD2. CDR1 is MNHNY, CDR2 SVGAGI, per germline (reference sequence). This CDR3 comprises 14 residues. V lost 3 bases and J lost 1; bases outside the gene matches: 2. In DNA, the CDR3 is TGTGCCAGCAGTTATGGCGGGGGCCAAGAGACCCAGTACTTC. Amino acids: CASSYGGGQETQYF.

This clone turned up a few times. The rearrangement uses TRBV4-1 and TRBJ1-4; 8 bases are a match to TRBD1. CDR1 and CDR2 (germline): MGHRA, YSYEKL. The CDR3 is 15 residues long. V shed 3 bases and J 6 bases; nucleotides not matched to a gene: 6. CDR3 region: CASSQNGQGHEKLFF. In DNA form, the CDR3 reads TGCGCCAGCAGCCAGAACGGACAGGGCCATGAAAAACTGTTTTTT.

The rearrangement uses TRBV4-3 and TRBJ1-2; maybe TRBD1 (5 bases). The CDR3 spans 14 residues. V lost 0 bases, J lost 6 bases, and 11 bases lay in between. Germline loops: CDR1 LGHNA, CDR2 YSLEER. The CDR3 here is CASSQDFQGNGYTF. CDR3 DNA: TGCGCCAGCAGCCAAGATTTTCAGGGTAATGGCTACACCTTC.

This rearrangement joins TRBV5-4 to TRBJ2-3; 10 nucleotides align to TRBD1. Germline-derived CDR1 and CDR2 are SGHNT and YYREEE (reference sequence). The J segment lost 4 bases and the V segment lost 4 bases, leaving 3 bases of the junction unmatched. CDR3 size: 14 residues. The CDR3 region is CASSRGQGADTQYF. The CDR3 DNA is TGTGCCAGCAGCCGTGGACAGGGGGCAGATACGCAGTATTTT.

The CDR3, as DNA: TGTGCCAGCAGAGCGGGGGTCACTTCGGGCACAGATACGCAGTATTTT. Translating it yields CASRAGVTSGTDTQYF. This chain uses TRBV25-1 with TRBJ2-3; 8 bases are a match to TRBD2. This CDR3 spans 16 amino acids. The germline CDR1 and CDR2 sequences are MGHDK and SYGVNS. Trimming cost V 6 bases and J 1 base; bases outside gene matches: 9.

The rearrangement links TRBV10-1 to TRBJ2-1; D is perhaps TRBD1 or TRBD2 (6 bases each). V gave up 3 bases and J gave up 9 bases, with 12 bases separating them. CDR3 length: 13 amino acids. Per germline, CDR1 WNHNN and CDR2 SYGVQD (reference sequence). In nucleotides, the CDR3 is TGCGCCAGCAGTGATCCGGGGGCGGGTGAGCAGTTCTTC. Protein product: CASSDPGAGEQFF.

The rearrangement joins TRBV19 to TRBJ2-6; D gene uncertain. Germline V lookup: CDR1 LNHDA, CDR2 SQIVND (reference sequence). Trimming took off 3 bases at V and 0 bases at J, with 6 bases between the two ends. CDR3 length equals 15 residues. The CDR3 bases are TGTGCCAGTAGTATTTTTGACTCTGGGGCCAACGTCCTGACTTTC. Its protein product is CASSIFDSGANVLTF.

The chain combines TRBV7-2 with TRBJ2-7; D unresolved. Trimming stripped 2 bases from V and 6 bases from J, with 11 bases between. The CDR3 is 13 residues long. Germline V lookup: CDR1 SGHTA, CDR2 FQGNSA. The CDR3 DNA sequence: TGTGCCAGCAGCTTACACCAGAGAACCGAGCAGTACGTC. Translation: CASSLHQRTEQYV.

This clone has only one observation. V and J are TRBV7-8 and TRBJ2-3; tentative D call: TRBD1 (6 bases). The germline V gene has CDR1 SGHVS and CDR2 FQNEAQ. The ends were cut back, 4 bases at V and 6 bases at J, with 17 bases in the middle. The CDR3 is 15 residues long. The DNA of the CDR3 is TGTGCCAGCAGCTCCGACAGGTCTAGGGGCGATACGCAGTATTTT. This translates into CASSSDRSRGDTQYF.

The chain joins TRBV24-1 to TRBJ2-5, with 9 bases that match TRBD1. With V trimmed by 4 bases and J by 1 base, 3 bases remained unmatched. The length of the CDR3 is 15 residues. The germline V gene encodes CDR1 KGHDR and CDR2 SFDVKD. DNA for the CDR3: TGTGCCACCAGTGACCCGGGACAGGGCCAAGAGACCCAGTACTTC. It specifies CATSDPGQGQETQYF.

The chain joins TRBV25-1 to TRBJ1-5; tentatively, D is TRBD1 (5 bases). CDR3 size: 15 residues. Germline CDR1 reads MGHDK; CDR2 reads SYGVNS. V lost 5 bases and J 2 bases, leaving 13 bases between the germline ends. CDR3 residues: CASSLAGPGNQPQHF. The CDR3 DNA is TGTGCCAGCAGTCTAGCGGGGCCCGGCAATCAGCCCCAGCATTTT.

The rearrangement joins TRBV18 to TRBJ2-3; D is unresolved. The CDR3 has 13 amino acids. Germline V CDR1 and CDR2: KGHSH, LQKENI. Trimming left V 6 bases short and J 5 bases short, with 12 bases between. DNA for the CDR3: TGTGCCAGCTCCCCCACGGTAGGAGATACGCAGTATTTT. As protein: CASSPTVGDTQYF.

The J gene is TRBJ1-5, the V gene TRBV4-1; possible D gene TRBD1, 6 bases. The ends were cut back, 4 bases at V and 9 bases at J, with 22 bases in the middle. CDR1 MGHRA and CDR2 YSYEKL come from the germline V gene. This CDR3 contains 16 residues. The CDR3 coding sequence is TGCGCCAGCAGCCCCTTAGGACAGAGTGGTAGGGTGCCCCAGCATTTT. Amino acids: CASSPLGQSGRVPQHF.

The chain is built from TRBV19 and TRBJ2-3; 8 bases are a match to TRBD2. Trimming cost V 5 bases and J 1 base; bases outside gene matches: 11. Germline V gene lookup returns CDR1 LNHDA and CDR2 SQIVND (reference sequence). This CDR3 has 17 residues. Written as DNA, the CDR3 is TGTGCCAGTAGTGTTTCGGGGGGGCGAGTCCGCACAGATACGCAGTATTTT. Translating it yields CASSVSGGRVRTDTQYF.

This chain joins TRBV5-1 and TRBJ2-2; D remains ambiguous. Germline lookup yields CDR1 SGHRS and CDR2 YFSETQ. This CDR3 is 14 amino acids long. Trimming took off 1 base at V and 2 bases at J, with 6 bases between the two ends. The CDR3 loop is CASSLLVNTGELFF. CDR3 sequence (DNA): TGCGCCAGCAGCTTGCTAGTAAACACCGGGGAGCTGTTTTTT.

The chain couples TRBV19 to TRBJ2-3; D is perhaps TRBD2 (6 bases). CDR1 LNHDA and CDR2 SQIVND come from the germline V gene (reference sequence). The CDR3 spans 13 residues. With 11 bases removed from V and 3 bases from J, the gap between germline ends came to 15 bases. This CDR3 is CASTHGGTDTQYF. The CDR3 nucleotides are TGTGCCTCCACCCACGGGGGAACAGATACGCAGTATTTT. The entire variable domain, with the rest obtained from reference TRBV19 and TRBJ2-3, is as follows: DGGITQSPKYLFRKEGQNVTLSCEQNLNHDAMYWYRQDPGQGLRLIYYSQIVNDFQKGDIAEGYSVSREKKESFPLTVTSAQKNPTAFYLCASTHGGTDTQYFGPGTRLTVL.

The V gene is TRBV5-1, the J gene TRBJ1-6; 9 nucleotides match TRBD1. Germline CDR1 is SGHRS and CDR2 is YFSETQ. Unmatched junction bases numbered 1, after V lost 1 base and J lost 2 bases. The CDR3 is made up of 16 amino acids. CDR3 sequence reads: CASSLTGGPYNSPLHF. The CDR3 DNA follows: TGCGCCAGCAGCTTGACAGGGGGCCCCTATAATTCACCCCTCCACTTT. Filled out from reference TRBV5-1 and TRBJ1-6, the complete variable domain reads KAGVTQTPRYLIKTRGQQVTLSCSPISGHRSVSWYQQTPGQGLQFLFEYFSETQRNKGNFPGRFSGRQFSNSRSEMNVSTLELGDSALYLCASSLTGGPYNSPLHFGNGTRLTVT.

The chain recombines TRBV11-3 with TRBJ2-1; a weak D match, TRBD2 (5 bases). CDR3 length: 16 residues. Germline V lookup: CDR1 SGHNT, CDR2 YENEEA. V gave up 0 bases and J gave up 0 bases, with 9 bases separating them. In DNA, the CDR3 is TGTGCCAGCAGCTTAGACGGGGTGAGCTCCTACAATGAGCAGTTCTTC. Its translation is CASSLDGVSSYNEQFF.

The chain recombines TRBV6-5 with TRBJ2-3; D is uncertain. Germline V gene lookup returns CDR1 MNHEY and CDR2 SVGAGI. The germline V and J ends were trimmed by 0 bases and 4 bases, with 11 bases remaining between them. This CDR3 is 15 amino acids long. The CDR3 bases are TGTGCCAGCAGTTACTCGTCAGCAAGAGCAGATACGCAGTATTTT. It encodes CASSYSSARADTQYF.

The rearrangement joins TRBV2 to TRBJ2-2; D is ambiguous. CDR3 length: 13 residues. Deletions cut 6 bases from V and 6 bases from J, with 11 bases between. Germline loops: CDR1 SNHLY, CDR2 FYNNEI. The CDR3 sequence: CASSRSSPGELFF. The CDR3 DNA reads TGTGCCAGCAGCCGATCTAGTCCCGGGGAGCTGTTTTTT.